This T cell receptor (beta chain) was sequenced during a study of Ad26.COV2.S vaccination and SARS-CoV-2 variants. Treatment given: around 19 received Ad26.COV2.S at low or high dose, single or two shots; five or six received placebo; per-sample allocation not given. After the first vaccine or placebo injection, samples were drawn on day 63. The administered vaccine (an Ad26 vector) expressed Wuhan-strain SARS-CoV-2 spike. The repertoire was sequenced with immunoSEQ multiplex PCR; TCRdb's copy has only in-frame clones and lacks some. The sample consists of some 340,000 clones, around 83% of them appearing once. CDR1 SGHTA and CDR2 FQGNSA come from the germline V gene. The CDR3 has 15 amino acids. Trimming pared 5 bases from V and 4 bases from J, leaving 17 bases between.

The chain links TRBV7-2 to TRBJ1-1; tentatively, D is TRBD1 (5 bases). This sequence originates from a person aged 18 to 59 who received the Ad26.COV2.S COVID-19 vaccine or a placebo. Sequences were derived from peripheral blood, sampled in a trial of Ad26.COV2.S vaccine versus placebo. CDR3: CASSQPGIKRTEAFF. The CDR3 region has the DNA TGTGCCAGCAGCCAACCAGGGATCAAACGCACTGAAGCTTTCTTT.